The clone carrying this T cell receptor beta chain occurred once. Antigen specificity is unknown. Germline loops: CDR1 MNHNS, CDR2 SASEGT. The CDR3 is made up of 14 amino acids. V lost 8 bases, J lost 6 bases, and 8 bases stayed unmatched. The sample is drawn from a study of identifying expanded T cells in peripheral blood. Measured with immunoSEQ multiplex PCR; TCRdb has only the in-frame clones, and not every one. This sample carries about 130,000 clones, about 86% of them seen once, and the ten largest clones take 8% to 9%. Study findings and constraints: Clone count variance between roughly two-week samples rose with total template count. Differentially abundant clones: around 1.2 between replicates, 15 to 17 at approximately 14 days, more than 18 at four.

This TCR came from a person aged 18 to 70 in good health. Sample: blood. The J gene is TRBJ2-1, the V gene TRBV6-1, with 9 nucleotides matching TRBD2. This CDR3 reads CASSAGGVGNEQFF. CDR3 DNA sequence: TGTGCCAGCTCAGCGGGAGGTGTGGGCAATGAGCAGTTCTTC.